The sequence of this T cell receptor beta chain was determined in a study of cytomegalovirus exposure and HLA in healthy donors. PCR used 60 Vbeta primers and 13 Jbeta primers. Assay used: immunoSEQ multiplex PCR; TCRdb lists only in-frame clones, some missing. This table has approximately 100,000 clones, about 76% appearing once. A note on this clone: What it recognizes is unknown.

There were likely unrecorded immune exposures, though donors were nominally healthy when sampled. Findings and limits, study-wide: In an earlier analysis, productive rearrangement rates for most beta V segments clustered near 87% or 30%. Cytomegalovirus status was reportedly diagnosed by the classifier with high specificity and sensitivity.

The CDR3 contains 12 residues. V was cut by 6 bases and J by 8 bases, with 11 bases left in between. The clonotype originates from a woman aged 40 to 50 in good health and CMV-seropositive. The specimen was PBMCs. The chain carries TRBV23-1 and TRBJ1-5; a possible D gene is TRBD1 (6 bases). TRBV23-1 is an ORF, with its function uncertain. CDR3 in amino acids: CASRFRTEPQHF. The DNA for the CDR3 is TGCGCCAGCAGATTCCGGACAGAGCCCCAGCATTTT.